The present entry profiles one T cell receptor beta chain with its context. The data belong to a study of CD8+ T cells in alopecia areata. RNA, once extracted, was reverse transcribed into cDNA for use as the sequencing template. TCRdb's copy holds only in-frame clones and misses some; the assay was immunoSEQ multiplex PCR. Of about 210,000 clones in the sample, under 70% were seen once. This sample's treatment: oral pan-JAK inhibitor, 5-10 mg twice daily. The germline V gene encodes CDR1 SGHRS and CDR2 YFSETQ. The length of the CDR3 is 13 residues. V was pared by 7 bases and J by 6 bases, with 11 bases between.

The origin of this receptor is a human donor with alopecia areata. Source: CD4+ T cells sorted from blood, taken around week 42, from a patient treated with tofacitinib. The gene calls are TRBV5-1 and TRBJ1-6; no clear D gene. CDR3 amino acids: CASGPVPNSPLHF. The CDR3 DNA sequence: TGCGCCAGCGGGCCGGTCCCTAATTCACCCCTCCACTTT.